This T cell receptor (beta chain) was identified during a study of graft-versus-host responses after intestinal transplantation. A word on this clone: Its antigen is not known.

Libraries were prepared by immunoSEQ multiplex PCR; TCRdb keeps only in-frame clonotypes and omits some of them. The table lists about 85,000 clones, approximately 90% of them singletons, with 7.6% in the top ten. This CDR3 spans 13 amino acids. Germline CDR1 and CDR2: LNHDA and SQIVND (reference sequence). With 9 bases removed from V and 2 bases from J, the gap between germline ends came to 13 bases. The TCR comes from a human donor who was the organ donor for an intestinal transplant. The material was unstimulated CD8+ T cells sorted from spleen or lymph node cells, obtained before transplant. The chain couples TRBV19 to TRBJ1-2; the D is unclear. The CDR3 here is CASLPTGNYGYTF. CDR3 coding DNA: TGTGCCAGCCTCCCGACGGGAAACTATGGCTACACCTTC.